Below are 5 T cell receptor beta chains sequenced from a single sample in a study of tumor-infiltrating lymphocytes in primary liver carcinoma. TCR beta cDNA came from approximately 540 ng total RNA, primed with a constant-region primer. Slightly modified ARM-PCR with three nested multiplex PCR rounds yielded TCR beta libraries. Forward primers for TRBV1-TRBV30 and a C-beta reverse primer served the first two PCR rounds, at about 9 cycles each. TCRdb re-analysed the multiplex PCR reads in MiXCR, keeping a single row per CDR3 protein. This sample carries 35,000 to 40,000 distinct CDR3 sequences, about 75% of them seen once, and the ten largest clones take more than 30%. The tissue used was unsorted bulk material of roughly 17-33 mg. RNA and DNA were co-extracted from it with the AllPrep DNA/RNA mini kit. Sequencing was performed on tumor-adjacent normal liver tissue. These receptors originate from a man between 35 and 55 years old with primary liver carcinoma and hepatitis B virus infection.

Worth noting for this clonotype: The CDR3 does not close with the conserved phenylalanine or tryptophan, likely indicating a read error. This sequence joins TRBV5-1 and TRBJ1-2, with D tentatively TRBD1 (5 bases). CDR3 length equals 14 residues. The germline V gene has CDR1 SGHRS and CDR2 YFSETQ. CDR3 in DNA: TGCGCCAGCAGTCCTTGGACATGGGGCGATGGTTACACCATC. Translated, it gives CASSPWTWGDGYTI.

This clonotype is a singleton in its sample. The junction departs from the called germline gene at one end, perhaps through a read error. This rearrangement joins TRBV29-1 to TRBJ2-7, with D perhaps assigned TRBD1 or TRBD2 (5 bases each). Germline-derived CDR1 and CDR2 are SQVTM and ANQGSEA. The CDR3 has 16 amino acids. The CDR3 DNA is TGCAGTGCCACGACATCTGGGACCGACACTCCCTACGAGCAGTATTTC. The encoded protein is CSATTSGTDTPYEQYF.

This clonotype was seen more than once but under ten times. This may be a read error, as it is one base from a much larger clone. V is TRBV24-1 and J is TRBJ2-1, with D perhaps matching TRBD2 (6 bases). V was pared by 10 bases and J by 8 bases, with 11 bases between. Germline V CDR1 and CDR2: KGHDR, SFDVKD. CDR3 length equals 11 residues. The CDR3 nucleotides read TGTGCCACGGGGCGGGGTGATGAGCAGTTCTTC. Residues: CATGRGDEQFF.

This clonotype was recorded many times. V gene TRBV30 combines with J gene TRBJ1-1; D not certain. Germline CDR1 reads GTSNPN; CDR2 reads SVGIG (reference sequence). The CDR3 sequence is 13 residues long. V was clipped by 1 base and J by 5 bases, with 11 bases between them. CDR3 loop: CAWSADRRTEAFF. The CDR3, as DNA: TGTGCCTGGAGTGCGGATAGGAGGACTGAAGCTTTCTTT.

Worth noting for this clonotype: A read error may produce the germline difference seen at one junction end. The gene calls are TRBV11-1 and TRBJ2-4; 9 bases fit TRBD2. The CDR3 consists of 17 residues. CDR1 is SGHAT and CDR2 is FQDESV in the germline V gene (reference sequence). CDR3: CASSFPWTSETKNIRYF. CDR3 coding DNA: TGTGCCAGCAGCTTTCCCTGGACTAGCGAGACCAAAAACATTCGGTACTTC.